A selection of T cell receptor beta chains follows, all from one sample in a study of blood T cell repertoires in COVID-19. Profiled with immunoSEQ multiplex PCR; TCRdb holds only in-frame clones, not every one. In the table there are 250,000 to 300,000 clones, about 91% of which are singletons. The sample consisted of peripheral blood. All receptors come from a woman aged 55-70 years with acute or convalescent COVID-19. Each CDR3 is given with its conserved first and last residue. The order of the fields is J gene, V gene, D gene, CDR3 DNA, CDR3 protein. D genes are given only for firm matches.

>TRBJ2-7|TRBV4-2|TRBD1
TGTGCCAGCAGCCCCGGGACAGTCTACGAGCAGTACTTC
CASSPGTVYEQYF
>TRBJ2-7|TRBV6-2/TRBV6-3|NA
TGTGCCAGCAGTTACTACCGACAGGCAAGAAGGGAGCAGTACTTC
CASSYYRQARREQYF
>TRBJ2-7|TRBV5-5|NA
TGTGCCAGCAGCTTGGTGGGGGGGCAGCCCAAGATCTACGAGCAGTACTTC
CASSLVGGQPKIYEQYF
>TRBJ2-3|TRBV6-2/TRBV6-3|TRBD2
TGTGCCAGCAGCCCGGGACTAGCGGGAGGCACAGATACGCAGTATTTT
CASSPGLAGGTDTQYF
>TRBJ2-5|TRBV19|TRBD1
TGTGCCAGTAGTCCGGACAGGGGCCAAGAGACCCAGTACTTC
CASSPDRGQETQYF
>TRBJ1-2|TRBV28|TRBD1
TGTGCCAGCGGCCTGACAGGGGTCTATGGCTACACCTTC
CASGLTGVYGYTF
>TRBJ1-4|TRBV4-3|NA
TGCGCCAGCAGCCACCAACGGGACACGGCTAGGGAAAAACTGTTTTTT
CASSHQRDTAREKLFF
>TRBJ1-6|TRBV7-2|NA
TGTGCCAGCAGCCCGGGACAAGCCGGGAATTCACCCCTCCACTTT
CASSPGQAGNSPLHF
>TRBJ2-6|TRBV27|NA
TGTGCCAGCAGTACTTTAAGCTCTGGGGCCAACGTCCTGACTTTC
CASSTLSSGANVLTF
>TRBJ2-5|TRBV13|TRBD2
TGTGCCAGCAGCTCCTGGGCGAGCGGGAGAGGACAAGAGACCCAGTACTTC
CASSSWASGRGQETQYF
>TRBJ2-1|TRBV3-1/TRBV3-2|TRBD1
TGTGCCAGCAGCCAACGTTCCGGGACAGGGGGGCCCTACAGCTCCTACAATGAGCAGTTCTTC
CASSQRSGTGGPYSSYNEQFF